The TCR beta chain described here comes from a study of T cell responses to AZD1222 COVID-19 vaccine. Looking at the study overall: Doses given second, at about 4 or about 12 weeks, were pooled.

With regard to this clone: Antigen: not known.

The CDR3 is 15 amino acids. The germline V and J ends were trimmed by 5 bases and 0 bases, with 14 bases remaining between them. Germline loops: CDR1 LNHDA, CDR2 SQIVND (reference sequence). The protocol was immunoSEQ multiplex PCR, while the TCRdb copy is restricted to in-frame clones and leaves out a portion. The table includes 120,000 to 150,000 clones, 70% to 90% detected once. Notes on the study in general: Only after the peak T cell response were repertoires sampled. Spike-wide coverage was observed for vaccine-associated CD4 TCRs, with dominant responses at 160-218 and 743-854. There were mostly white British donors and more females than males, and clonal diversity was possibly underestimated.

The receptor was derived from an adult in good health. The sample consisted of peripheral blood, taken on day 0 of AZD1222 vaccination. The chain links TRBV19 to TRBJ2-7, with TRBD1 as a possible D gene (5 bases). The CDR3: CASSQARASSYEQYF. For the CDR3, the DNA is TGTGCCAGTAGTCAAGCCAGGGCGAGCTCCTACGAGCAGTACTTC.